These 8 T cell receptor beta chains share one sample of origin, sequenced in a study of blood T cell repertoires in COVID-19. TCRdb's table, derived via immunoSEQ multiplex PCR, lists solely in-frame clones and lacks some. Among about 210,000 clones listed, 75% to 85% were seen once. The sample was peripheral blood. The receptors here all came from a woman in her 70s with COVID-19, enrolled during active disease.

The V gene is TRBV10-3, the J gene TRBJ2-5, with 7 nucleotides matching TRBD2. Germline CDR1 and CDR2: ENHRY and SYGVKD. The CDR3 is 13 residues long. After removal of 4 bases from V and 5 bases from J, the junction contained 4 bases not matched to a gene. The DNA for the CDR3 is TGTGCCATCAGTGCCCTAGCGGAGGAGACCCAGTACTTC. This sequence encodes CAISALAEETQYF.

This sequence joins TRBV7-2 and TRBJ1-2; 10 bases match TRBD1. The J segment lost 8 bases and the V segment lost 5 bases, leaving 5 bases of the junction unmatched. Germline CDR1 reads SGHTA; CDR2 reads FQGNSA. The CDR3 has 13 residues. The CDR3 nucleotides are TGTGCCAGCAGCCCGACAGGGGGCTCAGGCTACACCTTC. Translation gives CASSPTGGSGYTF. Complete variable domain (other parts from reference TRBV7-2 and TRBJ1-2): GAGVSQSPSNKVTEKGKDVELRCDPISGHTALYWYRQSLGQGLEFLIYFQGNSAPDKSGLPSDRFSAERTGGSVSTLTIQRTQQEDSAVYLCASSPTGGSGYTFGSGTRLTVV.

This CDR3 is CASSELGVQIYEQFF. CDR3 in DNA: TGTGCCAGCAGTGAACTCGGGGTACAGATATACGAGCAGTTCTTC. The chain has TRBV2 and TRBJ2-1; D is possibly TRBD2 (5 bases). CDR3 length: 15 amino acids. V lost 2 bases and J lost 10, with 18 bases in between. CDR1 and CDR2 (germline): SNHLY, FYNNEI.

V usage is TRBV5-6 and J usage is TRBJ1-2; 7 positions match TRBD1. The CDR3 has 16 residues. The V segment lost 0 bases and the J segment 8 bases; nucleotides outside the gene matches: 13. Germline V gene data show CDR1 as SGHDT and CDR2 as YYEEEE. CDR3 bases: TGTGCCAGCAGCTTGGTTGGGACAGAGGGAGTTTGGGGCTACACCTTC. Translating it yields CASSLVGTEGVWGYTF.

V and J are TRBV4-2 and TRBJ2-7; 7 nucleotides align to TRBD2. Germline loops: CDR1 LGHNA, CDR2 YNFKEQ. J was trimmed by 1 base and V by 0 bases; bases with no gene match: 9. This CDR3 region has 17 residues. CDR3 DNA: TGTGCCAGCAGCCAAGAGGCTAGCGGTCCCTTGTCCTACGAGCAGTACTTC. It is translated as CASSQEASGPLSYEQYF.

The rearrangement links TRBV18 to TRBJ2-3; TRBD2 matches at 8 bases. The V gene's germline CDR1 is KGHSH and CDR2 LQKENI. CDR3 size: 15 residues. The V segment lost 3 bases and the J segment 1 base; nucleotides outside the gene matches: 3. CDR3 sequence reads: CASSPLLAGTDTQYF. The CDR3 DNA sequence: TGTGCCAGCTCACCTTTACTAGCGGGCACAGATACGCAGTATTTT.

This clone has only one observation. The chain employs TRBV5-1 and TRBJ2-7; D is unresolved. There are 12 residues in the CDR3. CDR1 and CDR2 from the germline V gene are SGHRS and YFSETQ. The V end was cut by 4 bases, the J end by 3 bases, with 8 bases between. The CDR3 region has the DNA TGCGCCAGCAGCGGCACTATCTACGAGCAGTACTTC. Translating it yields CASSGTIYEQYF.

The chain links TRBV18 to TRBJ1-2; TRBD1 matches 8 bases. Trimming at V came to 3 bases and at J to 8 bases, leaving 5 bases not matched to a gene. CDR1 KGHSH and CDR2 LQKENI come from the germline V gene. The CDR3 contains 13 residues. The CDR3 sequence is CASSPTGGRGYTF. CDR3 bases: TGTGCCAGCTCACCCACAGGGGGGAGAGGCTACACCTTC.